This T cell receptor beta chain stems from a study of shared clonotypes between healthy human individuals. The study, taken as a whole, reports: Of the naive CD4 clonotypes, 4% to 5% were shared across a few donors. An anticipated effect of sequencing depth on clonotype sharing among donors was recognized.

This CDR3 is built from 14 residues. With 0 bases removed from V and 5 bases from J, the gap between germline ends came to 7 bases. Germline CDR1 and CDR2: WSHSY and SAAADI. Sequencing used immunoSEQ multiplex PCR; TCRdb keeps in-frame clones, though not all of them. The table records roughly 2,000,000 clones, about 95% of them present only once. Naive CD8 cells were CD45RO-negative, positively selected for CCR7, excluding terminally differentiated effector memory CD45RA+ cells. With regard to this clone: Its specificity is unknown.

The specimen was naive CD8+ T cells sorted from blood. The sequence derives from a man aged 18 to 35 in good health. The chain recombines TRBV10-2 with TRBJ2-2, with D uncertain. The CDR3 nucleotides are TGCGCCAGCAGTGAGTCTCGGCTTACCGGGGAGCTGTTTTTT. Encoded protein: CASSESRLTGELFF.